This entry features one TCR beta chain sequence. Its target is not known. Sequencing used immunoSEQ multiplex PCR; TCRdb keeps in-frame clones, though not all of them. The data show some 180,000 clones, with roughly nine tenths seen just once and roughly 1.7% held by the top ten. This entry belongs to a study of T cell responses to AZD1222 COVID-19 vaccine. The CDR3 length is 14 residues. CDR1 is LNHDA, CDR2 SQIVND, per germline (reference sequence). With V trimmed by 6 bases and J by 5 bases, 9 bases remained unmatched. Study-wide results and caveats: The donor group comprised mostly white British people and more females; the analysis possibly underestimated clonal diversity.

Sample: peripheral blood, taken 28 days after the second AZD1222 dose. This clonotype originated in an adult who received the AZD1222 COVID-19 vaccine. This rearrangement joins TRBV19 to TRBJ2-7, with 8 bases fitting TRBD2. CDR3 amino acids: CASSLAGSLNEQYF. The CDR3 DNA follows: TGTGCCAGTAGCTTAGCGGGAAGTTTAAACGAGCAGTACTTC.